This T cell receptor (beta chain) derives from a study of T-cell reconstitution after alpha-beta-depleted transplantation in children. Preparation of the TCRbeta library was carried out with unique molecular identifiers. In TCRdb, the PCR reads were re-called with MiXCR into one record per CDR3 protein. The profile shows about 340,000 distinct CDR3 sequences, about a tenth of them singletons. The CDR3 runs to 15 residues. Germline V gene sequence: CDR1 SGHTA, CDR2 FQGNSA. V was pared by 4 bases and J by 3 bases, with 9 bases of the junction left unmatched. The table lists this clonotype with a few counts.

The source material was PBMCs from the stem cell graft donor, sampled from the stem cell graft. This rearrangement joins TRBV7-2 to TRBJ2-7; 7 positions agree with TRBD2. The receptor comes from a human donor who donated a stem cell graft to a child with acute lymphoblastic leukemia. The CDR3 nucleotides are TGTGCCAGCAGCTGGTCTCGGGGCGGGAGCTACGAGCAGTACTTC. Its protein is CASSWSRGGSYEQYF.